These 15 T cell receptor beta chains were all obtained from the same sample, sequenced in a study of blood T cell repertoires in COVID-19. Clones were sequenced by immunoSEQ multiplex PCR, and TCRdb holds only the in-frame ones, with some missing. This sample has some 230,000 clones, with 85% found just once. What was sequenced was peripheral blood. All receptors derive from a man aged 45-65 years who had recovered from COVID-19.

This clone was seen more than once but under ten times. This chain uses TRBV19 with TRBJ2-1; D is perhaps TRBD1 (6 bases). V was clipped by 6 bases and J by 9 bases, with 18 bases between them. Germline V gene data show CDR1 as LNHDA and CDR2 as SQIVND (reference sequence). This CDR3 is 14 amino acids long. As DNA, the CDR3 is TGTGCCAGTAGCATATACGGATACAGGGTTGAGCAGTTCTTC. Its translation: CASSIYGYRVEQFF.

This chain links TRBV18 with TRBJ2-2, with D perhaps matching TRBD1 (5 bases). Germline V gene data show CDR1 as KGHSH and CDR2 as LQKENI. The CDR3 loop spans 16 amino acids. Between the trimmed V and J ends, which lost 3 bases and 0 bases, there was a span of 11 bases. The CDR3 nucleotides read TGTGCCAGCTCACCTCGCGGACATGCGAACACCGGGGAGCTGTTTTTT. Translated, it gives CASSPRGHANTGELFF.

This sequence joins TRBV3-1 (or the pseudogene TRBV3-2) and TRBJ2-3; TRBD2 aligns across 12 bases. V was pared by 6 bases and J by 1 base, with 11 bases of the junction left unmatched. Germline CDR1 LGHDT, CDR2 YNNKEL (reference sequence). The CDR3 is made up of 18 amino acids. CDR3 coding DNA: TGTGCCAGCAGTGACAGACTAGCGGGAGCGCTTGGCACAGATACGCAGTATTTT. Translated: CASSDRLAGALGTDTQYF.

The chain joins TRBV7-6 to TRBJ1-3, with 8 bases lining up with TRBD1. Germline CDR1 and CDR2: SGHVS and FNYEAQ. This CDR3 has 16 residues. Trimming cost V 5 bases and J 0 bases; bases outside gene matches: 6. CDR3 sequence (DNA): TGTGCCAGCAGCCAGCCGACAGGGGCCTCTGGAAACACCATATATTTT. It codes for CASSQPTGASGNTIYF.

This rearrangement joins TRBV6-2 or TRBV6-3 to TRBJ2-5; TRBD2 aligns across 15 bases. The germline gives CDR1 MNHEY, CDR2 SVGEGT. After removal of 2 bases from V and 5 bases from J, the junction contained 9 bases not matched to a gene. CDR3 length equals 18 residues. Here the CDR3 reads CASSYTGLAGGPGETQYF. For the CDR3, the DNA is TGTGCCAGCAGTTACACCGGACTAGCGGGAGGGCCGGGGGAGACCCAGTACTTC.

The chain recombines TRBV5-1 with TRBJ2-5; D possibly corresponds to TRBD1 (6 bases). Germline V lookup: CDR1 SGHRS, CDR2 YFSETQ. The CDR3 is 14 amino acids. Trimming took off 3 bases at V and 2 bases at J, with 11 bases between the two ends. CDR3 residues: CASSSGQPQETQYF. CDR3 DNA: TGCGCCAGCAGCTCAGGACAGCCTCAAGAGACCCAGTACTTC.

This chain links TRBV2 with TRBJ2-7; 11 positions match TRBD2. Germline CDR1 is SNHLY and CDR2 is FYNNEI. CDR3 length equals 14 residues. This CDR3 is CKGLAGLQSYEQYF. The CDR3 DNA is TGTAAAGGACTAGCGGGCCTTCAGTCCTACGAGCAGTACTTC.

The rearrangement links TRBV6-5 to TRBJ2-1; 11 nucleotides align to TRBD2. The junction had 7 bases not matched to a gene; V was cut back by 6 bases and J by 6 bases. Germline CDR1 and CDR2: MNHEY and SVGAGI. The CDR3 has 15 amino acids. CDR3 amino acids: CASRISGRAVNEQFF. CDR3 DNA: TGTGCCAGCAGGATTAGCGGGAGGGCCGTCAATGAGCAGTTCTTC.

In this sample, this clone turned up once. V gene TRBV10-1 combines with J gene TRBJ2-1; 8 bases are shared with TRBD2. This CDR3 is built from 16 residues. J was trimmed by 7 bases and V by 3 bases; bases with no gene match: 11. Germline V gives CDR1 WNHNN, CDR2 SYGVQD (reference sequence). CDR3 in amino acids: CASSESASGYVNEQFF. The CDR3 DNA is TGCGCCAGCAGTGAATCAGCTAGCGGGTATGTGAATGAGCAGTTCTTC.

This chain links TRBV18 with TRBJ1-6, with D perhaps matching TRBD1 (5 bases). The CDR3 is 17 amino acids. The germline V gene encodes CDR1 KGHSH and CDR2 LQKENI. V was cut by 1 base and J by 7 bases, with 17 bases left in between. CDR3 amino acids: CASSPLRDPGRNSPLHF. CDR3 coding DNA: TGTGCCAGCTCACCACTTCGGGATCCAGGGAGGAATTCACCCCTCCACTTT.

The J gene is TRBJ1-1, the V gene TRBV28, with D possibly being TRBD1 (5 bases). The CDR3 runs to 15 residues. CDR1 and CDR2 from the germline V gene are MDHEN and SYDVKM. V was clipped by 8 bases and J by 0 bases, with 16 bases between them. Here the CDR3 DNA reads TGTGCCAGCCAGTACCAGGGAGGGCTGAACACTGAAGCTTTCTTT. Translating it yields CASQYQGGLNTEAFF.

V is TRBV4-2 and J is TRBJ2-1, with 8 bases matching TRBD2. Per germline, CDR1 LGHNA and CDR2 YNFKEQ. The trim removed 1 base at V and 8 bases at J, leaving 7 bases unmatched. The CDR3 is made up of 15 amino acids. The CDR3 reads CASSQAAGAVDEQFF. The CDR3 DNA reads TGTGCCAGCAGCCAAGCAGCGGGGGCGGTGGATGAGCAGTTCTTC.

V gene TRBV27 combines with J gene TRBJ2-1; a weak D match, TRBD2 (6 bases). CDR3 length: 14 amino acids. Germline V CDR1 and CDR2: MNHEY, SMNVEV (reference sequence). Trimming pared 3 bases from V and 6 bases from J, leaving 12 bases between. The CDR3 bases are TGTGCCAGCAGTTTGGAGGGAGAGGGCAATGAGCAGTTCTTC. Its translation: CASSLEGEGNEQFF.

The chain employs TRBV30 and TRBJ2-7; D is perhaps TRBD1 (5 bases). V was trimmed by 2 bases and J by 12 bases, leaving 14 bases between them. The CDR3 is made up of 11 amino acids. Looked up from germline, CDR1 is GTSNPN and CDR2 is SVGIG (reference sequence). The chain's CDR3 is CAWSQGVLRYF. DNA for the CDR3: TGTGCCTGGAGTCAAGGGGTTTTGCGGTACTTC.

The V and J genes are TRBV6-6 and TRBJ1-4; weak D call: TRBD1 (5 bases). V shed 0 bases and J shed 7 bases, with 12 bases lying between them. The germline CDR1 and CDR2 sequences are MNHNY and SVGAGI (reference sequence). This CDR3 has 15 residues. This CDR3 reads CASSYSNGGGEKLFF. The CDR3 coding sequence is TGTGCCAGCAGTTACTCGAACGGGGGTGGTGAAAAACTGTTTTTT.